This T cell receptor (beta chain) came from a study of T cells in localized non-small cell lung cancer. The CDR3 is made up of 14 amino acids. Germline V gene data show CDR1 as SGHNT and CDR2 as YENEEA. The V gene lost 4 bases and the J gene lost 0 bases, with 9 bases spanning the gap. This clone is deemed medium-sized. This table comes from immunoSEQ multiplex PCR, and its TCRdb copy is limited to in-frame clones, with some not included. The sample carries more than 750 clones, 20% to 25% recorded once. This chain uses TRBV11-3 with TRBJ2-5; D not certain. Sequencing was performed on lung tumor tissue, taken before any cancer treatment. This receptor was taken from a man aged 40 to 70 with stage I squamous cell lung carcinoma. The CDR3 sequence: CASSSLTDQETQYF. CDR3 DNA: TGTGCCAGCAGCTCCCTCACGGACCAAGAGACCCAGTACTTC.